The 17 T cell receptor beta chains reported below all come from one sample, sequenced in a study of radiotherapy plus CTLA-4 blockade in lung cancer. Repertoires were generated with immunoSEQ multiplex PCR, while TCRdb's copy carries only in-frame clones and drops some. The sample has 75,000 to 100,000 clones, about 90% seen once; the top ten hold nearly 5%. Sequenced material: peripheral blood, taken from a patient treated with radiotherapy plus ipilimumab. All receptors derive from a human donor with non-small cell lung cancer that progressed on radiotherapy plus ipilimumab.

The chain employs TRBV7-8 and TRBJ2-1, with 8 bases identical to TRBD2. CDR1 SGHVS and CDR2 FQNEAQ come from the germline V gene. V shed 5 bases and J 0 bases; nucleotides not matched to a gene: 6. The CDR3 extends over 16 amino acids. This chain's CDR3 is CASSQLAANSYNEQFF. The CDR3 nucleotides read TGTGCCAGCAGCCAACTAGCGGCAAACTCCTACAATGAGCAGTTCTTC.

In its sample, this clone was seen once. The V and J genes are TRBV5-4 and TRBJ2-5, with unresolved D. This CDR3 has 13 residues. CDR1 is SGHNT and CDR2 is YYREEE in the germline V gene (reference sequence). Trimming left V 1 base short and J 6 bases short, with 10 bases between. CDR3 coding DNA: TGTGCCAGCAGCTTGTGGGATTCGAAGACCCAGTACTTC. Translated, it gives CASSLWDSKTQYF.

The chain employs TRBV6-5 and TRBJ2-3; 7 nucleotides align to TRBD2. Germline values: CDR1 MNHEY, CDR2 SVGAGI. Germline trimming cut 6 bases from V and 3 bases from J; bases unmatched to any gene: 6. CDR3 length equals 14 residues. This CDR3 reads CASSGGSQTDTQYF. The CDR3 region has the DNA TGTGCCAGCAGCGGCGGGAGCCAGACAGATACGCAGTATTTT.

The rearrangement uses TRBV29-1 and TRBJ1-1; TRBD1 is a possible D gene (5 bases). The germline V gene has CDR1 SQVTM and CDR2 ANQGSEA. This CDR3 comprises 15 residues. The ends were cut back, 4 bases at V and 7 bases at J, with 22 bases in the middle. The CDR3 sequence is CSVGSSPGTVVEAFF. DNA of the CDR3: TGCAGCGTTGGGTCCAGCCCCGGGACGGTCGTTGAAGCTTTCTTT. The full variable domain, rest sourced from reference TRBV29-1 and TRBJ1-1, is SAVISQKPSRDICQRGTSLTIQCQVDSQVTMMFWYRQQPGQSLTLIATANQGSEATYESGFVIDKFPISRPNLTFSTLTVSNMSPEDSSIYLCSVGSSPGTVVEAFFGQGTRLTVV.

This clone was found once. The chain recombines TRBV6-5 with TRBJ1-1; D remains ambiguous. The CDR3 spans 14 residues. The germline V and J ends were trimmed by 2 bases and 6 bases, with 13 bases remaining between them. Per germline, CDR1 MNHEY and CDR2 SVGAGI. In DNA form, the CDR3 reads TGTGCCAGCAGTTACCTACCCAAAAACGCTGAAGCTTTCTTT. This sequence encodes CASSYLPKNAEAFF.

V is TRBV28 and J is TRBJ2-5, with 7 bases lining up with TRBD1. Trimming at V came to 5 bases and at J to 6 bases, leaving 6 bases not matched to a gene. The CDR3 is 13 residues long. Germline V gives CDR1 MDHEN, CDR2 SYDVKM. The CDR3 spells CASSTYRGKTQYF. The DNA for the CDR3 is TGTGCCAGCAGTACCTACAGGGGTAAGACCCAGTACTTC.

The CDR3 DNA reads TGTGCCAGCAGTTCGACATATTCCTACGAGCAGTACTTC. This encodes CASSSTYSYEQYF. The rearrangement links TRBV27 to TRBJ2-7; D unresolved. The germline V and J ends were trimmed by 4 bases and 1 base, with 8 bases remaining between them. CDR1 is MNHEY and CDR2 is SMNVEV in the germline V gene (reference sequence). The CDR3 loop spans 13 amino acids.

To note about this clone: Distinct nucleotide sequences in the sample also encode this CDR3. The V and J genes are TRBV6-5 and TRBJ1-5; the D is unclear. The germline gives CDR1 MNHEY, CDR2 SVGAGI. This CDR3 has 13 residues. V was clipped by 2 bases and J by 2 bases, with 4 bases between them. CDR3: CASSYRGNQPQHF. In DNA form, the CDR3 reads TGTGCCAGCAGTTACCGCGGCAATCAGCCCCAGCATTTT.

This clone was found a few times. The V gene is TRBV7-8, the J gene TRBJ1-1; possible D gene TRBD1, 5 bases. The CDR3 covers 16 residues. Germline CDR1 is SGHVS and CDR2 is FQNEAQ. The V end was cut by 5 bases, the J end by 1 base, with 17 bases between. The CDR3 is CASSPFWGKANTEAFF. The CDR3 coding sequence is TGTGCCAGCAGCCCCTTCTGGGGGAAGGCGAACACTGAAGCTTTCTTT.

The chain joins TRBV6-1 to TRBJ1-1, with a weak D call TRBD1 (6 bases). The CDR3 has 13 amino acids. Trimming stripped 6 bases from V and 11 bases from J, with 19 bases between. Germline V CDR1 and CDR2: MNHNS, SASEGT. The CDR3 DNA sequence: TGTGCCAGCAGCGATGACAGGTGGGATTCCGCTTTCTTT. As protein: CASSDDRWDSAFF.

This clone was counted only a few times. The chain joins TRBV5-8 to TRBJ2-3; 10 bases are shared with TRBD1. With V trimmed by 3 bases and J by 3 bases, 4 bases remained unmatched. This CDR3 region has 15 residues. The V gene's germline CDR1 is SGHTS and CDR2 YDEGEE. CDR3 bases: TGTGCCAGCAGCTGGGGGACAGGGGATACAGATACGCAGTATTTT. Its protein product is CASSWGTGDTDTQYF. Variable domain in full (rest from reference TRBV5-8 and TRBJ2-3): EAGVTQSPTHLIKTRGQQATLRCSPISGHTSVYWYQQALGLGLQFLLWYDEGEERNRGNFPPRFSGRQFPNYSSELNVNALELEDSALYLCASSWGTGDTDTQYFGPGTRLTVL.

This chain joins TRBV5-4 and TRBJ2-2; tentatively, D is TRBD1 (6 bases). The germline gives CDR1 SGHNT, CDR2 YYREEE (reference sequence). V was clipped by 1 base and J by 5 bases, with 15 bases between them. This CDR3 comprises 16 residues. The CDR3 here is CASSLYRASSTGELFF. The CDR3, as DNA: TGTGCCAGCAGCTTGTACAGGGCATCATCGACCGGGGAGCTGTTTTTT.

V and J are TRBV4-1 and TRBJ2-7, with 10 bases fitting TRBD1. Trimming removed 2 bases from V and 0 bases from J; junction bases left unmatched: 4. The CDR3 is 16 amino acids. Germline-derived CDR1 and CDR2 are MGHRA and YSYEKL. CDR3 DNA sequence: TGCGCCAGCAGCCAACCGGGACAGGGGTACTCCTACGAGCAGTACTTC. This sequence encodes CASSQPGQGYSYEQYF.

This chain connects TRBV16 to TRBJ1-2, with D maybe TRBD1 (5 bases). CDR3 length: 16 amino acids. V lost 2 bases, J lost 7 bases, and 20 bases lay in between. The germline gives CDR1 KGHSY, CDR2 FQNENV. The CDR3 DNA reads TGTGCCAGCAGCCAAAGTCAAAGGGGTGGATCGAGTGGCTACACCTTC. It specifies CASSQSQRGGSSGYTF.

The chain is built from TRBV9 and TRBJ2-1; TRBD2 aligns across 7 bases. Germline V CDR1 and CDR2: SGDLS, YYNGEE. Trimming cost V 0 bases and J 4 bases; bases outside gene matches: 7. The CDR3 is made up of 16 amino acids. CDR3 DNA sequence: TGTGCCAGCAGCGTAGCTGACCTAGCGGCATACAATGAGCAGTTCTTC. It yields the protein CASSVADLAAYNEQFF.

The chain employs TRBV5-1 and TRBJ1-4; the match to TRBD1 covers 7 bases. The CDR3 runs 15 residues. CDR1 SGHRS and CDR2 YFSETQ come from the germline V gene. The ends lost 2 bases at V and 8 bases at J; junction bases unmatched: 9. Here the CDR3 reads CASSFSGTEGEKLFF. The DNA of the CDR3 is TGCGCCAGCAGCTTCTCAGGGACAGAAGGGGAAAAACTGTTTTTT.

The chain links TRBV5-1 to TRBJ2-7, with TRBD1 matching 8 bases. V dropped 0 bases and J dropped 6; count of bases not matched to a gene: 5. Per germline, CDR1 SGHRS and CDR2 YFSETQ. The CDR3 extends over 14 amino acids. The CDR3, as DNA: TGCGCCAGCAGCTTGGTAGGCGACAGGGGCGAGCAGTACTTC. Its protein product is CASSLVGDRGEQYF.